These 27 T cell receptor beta chains were sequenced from one sample in a study of control samples from healthy donors and cancer patients. The data were produced by immunoSEQ multiplex PCR, yet TCRdb's version contains in-frame clones alone and is incomplete. This table has about 140,000 clones, about 85% appearing once. Sequencing input: blood. These receptors came from a woman aged 25 to 39 in good health.

The chain recombines TRBV19 with TRBJ2-3; D not certain. The CDR3 is made up of 13 amino acids. The germline V gene has CDR1 LNHDA and CDR2 SQIVND (reference sequence). Trimming shortened V by 7 bases and J by 0 bases, and 8 bases separated the two germline ends. CDR3 in DNA: TGTGCCAGTACCCCCCCTAGCACAGATACGCAGTATTTT. This codes for CASTPPSTDTQYF.

V usage is TRBV7-9 and J usage is TRBJ2-2; 11 bases are a match to TRBD2. Trimming at V came to 4 bases and at J to 2 bases, leaving 6 bases not matched to a gene. Per the germline V gene, CDR1 is SEHNR and CDR2 is FQNEAQ (reference sequence). The CDR3 extends over 17 amino acids. The CDR3, as DNA: TGTGCCAGCAGCTATCCGACTAGCGGGATAAACACCGGGGAGCTGTTTTTT. Its protein product is CASSYPTSGINTGELFF.

This clone was recorded only once. The J gene is TRBJ1-1, the V gene TRBV9; D perhaps matches TRBD1 (6 bases). The germline V gene has CDR1 SGDLS and CDR2 YYNGEE. The CDR3 is 13 amino acids. Trimming stripped 4 bases from V and 1 base from J, with 8 bases between. In nucleotides, the CDR3 is TGTGCCAGCAGCAAGACAGGGAACACTGAAGCTTTCTTT. Its protein product is CASSKTGNTEAFF.

The chain has TRBV28 and TRBJ1-2, with a tentative D call TRBD1 (5 bases). Trimming left V 4 bases short and J 4 bases short, with 7 bases between. The germline V gene encodes CDR1 MDHEN and CDR2 SYDVKM. This CDR3 spans 12 amino acids. DNA for the CDR3: TGTGCCAGCAGTTGGCAGGGCTATGGCTACACCTTC. Its protein is CASSWQGYGYTF.

This chain links TRBV9 with TRBJ1-3; D call uncertain. The CDR3 runs to 14 residues. V lost 4 bases and J 4 bases, leaving 12 bases between the germline ends. Germline V gives CDR1 SGDLS, CDR2 YYNGEE. CDR3 region: CASSSRDLGNTIYF. The CDR3 DNA reads TGTGCCAGCAGCTCCCGAGACCTGGGAAACACCATATATTTT.

The rearrangement uses TRBV3-1 (or the pseudogene TRBV3-2) and TRBJ1-5; D is unclear. The CDR3 is made up of 13 amino acids. V lost 1 base and J lost 7, with 8 bases in between. Looked up from germline, CDR1 is LGHDT and CDR2 is YNNKEL (reference sequence). CDR3 region: CASSQGGIQPQHF. The CDR3, as DNA: TGTGCCAGCAGCCAAGGGGGAATACAGCCCCAGCATTTT.

The chain couples TRBV3-1 (or the pseudogene TRBV3-2) to TRBJ2-7, with TRBD2 as a possible D gene (6 bases). CDR1 LGHDT and CDR2 YNNKEL come from the germline V gene (reference sequence). With 1 base removed from V and 6 bases from J, the gap between germline ends came to 13 bases. The CDR3 consists of 14 residues. CDR3 nucleotides: TGTGCCAGCAGCCAAGGGGCGGGATCTTTCGAGCAGTACTTC. Its translation is CASSQGAGSFEQYF.

This clone was seen a single time. The chain employs TRBV28 and TRBJ1-1; D gene unclear. The CDR3 spans 12 residues. Germline V gene lookup returns CDR1 MDHEN and CDR2 SYDVKM. The V end lost 2 bases, the J end lost 2 bases, and 3 bases lay between the germline ends. CDR3 nucleotide sequence: TGTGCCAGCAGTTTAGTAAACACTGAAGCTTTCTTT. Its translation: CASSLVNTEAFF.

The gene calls are TRBV6-6 and TRBJ1-2, with D uncertain. Germline CDR1 reads MNHNY; CDR2 reads SVGAGI (reference sequence). Trimming took 2 bases from V and 2 from J, leaving 9 bases between them. This CDR3 is 14 amino acids long. The DNA for the CDR3 is TGTGCCAGCAGTTACCACGTAGGGAACTATGGCTACACCTTC. As protein: CASSYHVGNYGYTF.

This clone has ten or more counts. The CDR3 reads CASSPDRDEAFF. In nucleotides, the CDR3 is TGTGCCAGCAGCCCCGACAGGGATGAAGCTTTCTTT. The rearrangement links TRBV14 to TRBJ1-1; TRBD1 agrees at 7 bases. The CDR3 is made up of 12 amino acids. The V segment lost 4 bases and the J segment 7 bases; nucleotides outside the gene matches: 3. Germline V lookup: CDR1 SGHDN, CDR2 FVKESK.

The J gene is TRBJ1-1, the V gene TRBV18, with a tentative D call TRBD1 (6 bases). Germline CDR1 KGHSH, CDR2 LQKENI. The CDR3 is 17 amino acids. The germline V and J ends were trimmed by 4 bases and 0 bases, with 18 bases remaining between them. CDR3 in DNA: TGTGCCAGCTCACAAAATGCCGGGACACTCATGAACACTGAAGCTTTCTTT. Translation gives CASSQNAGTLMNTEAFF.

The rearrangement links TRBV2 to TRBJ1-1; 9 nucleotides match TRBD1. From germline, CDR1 is SNHLY and CDR2 FYNNEI. The trim removed 5 bases at V and 5 bases at J, leaving 9 bases unmatched. The CDR3 consists of 15 residues. In DNA, the CDR3 is TGTGCCAGCAGTCCAGGACAGGGGTTTGTAACTGAAGCTTTCTTT. Translating gives CASSPGQGFVTEAFF.

This chain uses TRBV4-2 with TRBJ1-5, with unresolved D. The CDR3 covers 13 residues. The ends were cut back, 1 base at V and 10 bases at J, with 11 bases in the middle. Per the germline V gene, CDR1 is LGHNA and CDR2 is YNFKEQ. The CDR3 spells CASSQGAVEPQHF. Here the CDR3 DNA reads TGTGCCAGCAGCCAAGGGGCGGTGGAACCCCAGCATTTT.

The rearrangement links TRBV10-3 to TRBJ1-5; possibly TRBD1 for D (5 bases). The CDR3 is made up of 16 amino acids. V lost 3 bases, J lost 4 bases, and 16 bases lay in between. Germline values: CDR1 ENHRY, CDR2 SYGVKD. The CDR3 region is CAISDNTGTENQPQHF. The CDR3 nucleotides are TGTGCCATCAGTGATAATACCGGGACTGAGAATCAGCCCCAGCATTTT.

V usage is TRBV10-3 and J usage is TRBJ2-5, with D perhaps matching TRBD2 (7 bases). The CDR3 runs 13 residues. Between the trimmed V and J ends, which lost 5 bases and 5 bases, there was a span of 12 bases. CDR1 ENHRY and CDR2 SYGVKD come from the germline V gene. The CDR3 spells CAISSEGGETQYF. CDR3 in DNA: TGTGCCATCAGTTCGGAGGGGGGGGAGACCCAGTACTTC.

The V gene is TRBV24-1, the J gene TRBJ2-7; 10 bases are shared with TRBD1. Germline V CDR1 and CDR2: KGHDR, SFDVKD. This CDR3 is built from 19 residues. V dropped 4 bases and J dropped 0; count of bases not matched to a gene: 14. In DNA, the CDR3 is TGTGCCACCAGTGACGCTGGGACAGGGGCTCGGACTAGCTCCTACGAGCAGTACTTC. This translates into CATSDAGTGARTSSYEQYF.

This chain joins TRBV5-6 and TRBJ2-1; D gene ambiguous. V dropped 5 bases and J dropped 5 bases, with 11 bases sitting between them. There are 13 residues in the CDR3. Germline CDR1 and CDR2: SGHDT and YYEEEE. The CDR3 protein is CASRTLGHNEQFF. The CDR3 bases are TGTGCCAGCAGGACCTTAGGGCACAATGAGCAGTTCTTC.

J is TRBJ2-7 and V is TRBV6-5; no firm D call. The germline gives CDR1 MNHEY, CDR2 SVGAGI. CDR3 length: 12 residues. Trimming pared 6 bases from V and 0 bases from J, leaving 6 bases between. The DNA for the CDR3 is TGTGCCAGCAGGGGCAACTCCTACGAGCAGTACTTC. Its translation: CASRGNSYEQYF.

The chain recombines TRBV7-9 with TRBJ2-1; 11 bases line up with TRBD2. This CDR3 has 17 residues. Germline V lookup: CDR1 SEHNR, CDR2 FQNEAQ (reference sequence). V shed 5 bases and J 4 bases; nucleotides not matched to a gene: 10. The CDR3 region is CASSPGGLAGPYNEQFF. The DNA of the CDR3 is TGTGCCAGCAGCCCCGGAGGACTAGCGGGTCCATACAATGAGCAGTTCTTC.

This chain connects TRBV3-1 (or the pseudogene TRBV3-2) to TRBJ2-2, with D hard to call. Germline CDR1 is LGHDT and CDR2 is YNNKEL (reference sequence). V was pared by 4 bases and J by 0 bases, with 9 bases between. The CDR3 runs 15 residues. This CDR3 reads CASSLLGTNTGELFF. In DNA form, the CDR3 reads TGTGCCAGCAGCCTCCTAGGTACGAACACCGGGGAGCTGTTTTTT.

The J gene is TRBJ2-5, the V gene TRBV5-1; possible D gene TRBD1, 11 bases. The CDR3 has 18 residues. Germline CDR1 is SGHRS and CDR2 is YFSETQ. V was trimmed by 4 bases and J by 4 bases, leaving 26 bases between them. CDR3 DNA: TGCGCCAGCAGCCCCGGACAGGGGGCAGCGGGAGGGCGAGAGACCCAGTACTTC. The encoded protein is CASSPGQGAAGGRETQYF.

The chain joins TRBV14 to TRBJ1-6; TRBD1 matches 8 bases. There are 14 residues in the CDR3. Trimming cost V 1 base and J 11 bases; bases outside gene matches: 4. Germline V lookup: CDR1 SGHDN, CDR2 FVKESK. The CDR3 sequence is CASSQGQGRTPLHF. The CDR3 coding sequence is TGTGCCAGCAGCCAAGGACAGGGGAGGACACCCCTCCACTTT.

The V call is TRBV30, the J call TRBJ1-1, with TRBD1 as a possible D gene (5 bases). The ends were cut back, 5 bases at V and 5 bases at J, with 15 bases in the middle. The length of the CDR3 is 13 residues. Per the germline V gene, CDR1 is GTSNPN and CDR2 is SVGIG (reference sequence). CDR3 in DNA: TGTGCCTGGTATGCGGGGCAGGGTACTGAAGCTTTCTTT. This translates into CAWYAGQGTEAFF.

The DNA for the CDR3 is TGCGCCAGCAGCTTTGGGACAGGGTGGTTTGATAATGAGCAGTTCTTC. Encoded protein: CASSFGTGWFDNEQFF. This chain uses TRBV5-1 with TRBJ2-1, with 9 bases fitting TRBD1. The germline V gene has CDR1 SGHRS and CDR2 YFSETQ. This CDR3 comprises 16 residues. Trimming cost V 2 bases and J 7 bases; bases outside gene matches: 10. The entire variable domain, with the rest obtained from reference TRBV5-1 and TRBJ2-1, is as follows: KAGVTQTPRYLIKTRGQQVTLSCSPISGHRSVSWYQQTPGQGLQFLFEYFSETQRNKGNFPGRFSGRQFSNSRSEMNVSTLELGDSALYLCASSFGTGWFDNEQFFGPGTRLTVL.

The chain carries TRBV7-2 and TRBJ2-3, with D tentatively TRBD1 or TRBD2 (5 bases each). V dropped 1 base and J dropped 4 bases, with 12 bases sitting between them. Germline V CDR1 and CDR2: SGHTA, FQGNSA. The CDR3 runs to 15 residues. The CDR3 DNA reads as TGTGCCAGCAGCTTAGGGGCTAGCAGGGCAGATACGCAGTATTTT. Amino acids: CASSLGASRADTQYF.

The chain joins TRBV5-1 to TRBJ2-3, with 9 bases matching TRBD1. V trimming: 4 bases; J trimming: 4 bases; junction bases outside the gene matches: 7. The length of the CDR3 is 15 residues. Germline assignment: CDR1 SGHRS and CDR2 YFSETQ. CDR3 region: CASSLDRGRADTQYF. CDR3 coding DNA: TGCGCCAGCAGCCTCGACAGGGGGAGGGCAGATACGCAGTATTTT. The variable domain in full, with the rest retrieved from reference TRBV5-1 and TRBJ2-3, is KAGVTQTPRYLIKTRGQQVTLSCSPISGHRSVSWYQQTPGQGLQFLFEYFSETQRNKGNFPGRFSGRQFSNSRSEMNVSTLELGDSALYLCASSLDRGRADTQYFGPGTRLTVL.

The chain couples TRBV28 to TRBJ1-5; 9 positions match TRBD1. The CDR3 has 15 residues. The germline V gene encodes CDR1 MDHEN and CDR2 SYDVKM. V was pared by 6 bases and J by 4 bases, with 7 bases of the junction left unmatched. The CDR3 DNA reads TGTGCCAGCAGGTACAGGGGGCTTTCTAATCAGCCCCAGCATTTT. Encoded protein: CASRYRGLSNQPQHF.